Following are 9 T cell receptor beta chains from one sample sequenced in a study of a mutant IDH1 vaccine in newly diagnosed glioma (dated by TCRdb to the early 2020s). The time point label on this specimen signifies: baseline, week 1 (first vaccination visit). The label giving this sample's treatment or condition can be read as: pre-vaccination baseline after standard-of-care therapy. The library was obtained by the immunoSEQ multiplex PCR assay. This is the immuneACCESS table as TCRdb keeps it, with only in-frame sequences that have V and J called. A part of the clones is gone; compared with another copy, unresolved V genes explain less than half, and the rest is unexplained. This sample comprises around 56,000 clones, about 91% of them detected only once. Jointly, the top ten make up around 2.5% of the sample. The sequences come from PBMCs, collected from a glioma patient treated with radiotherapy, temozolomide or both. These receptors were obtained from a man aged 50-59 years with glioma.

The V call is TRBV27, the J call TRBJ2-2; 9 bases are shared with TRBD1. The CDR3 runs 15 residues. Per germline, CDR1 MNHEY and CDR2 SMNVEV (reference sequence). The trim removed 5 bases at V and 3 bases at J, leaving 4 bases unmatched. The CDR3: CASSRGTGYTGELFF. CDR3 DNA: TGTGCCAGCAGTCGGGGGACAGGGTACACCGGGGAGCTGTTTTTT.

The CDR3 nucleotides read TGCAGTGCTAGACAGGGTGGCTACACCTTC. Encoded protein: CSARQGGYTF. The chain combines TRBV20-1 with TRBJ1-2; a weak D match, TRBD1 (5 bases). This CDR3 contains 10 residues. CDR1 and CDR2 from the germline V gene are DFQATT and SNEGSKA (reference sequence). Trimming took off 2 bases at V and 7 bases at J, with 5 bases between the two ends.

This CDR3 is CASSHPGTGGYTEAFF. DNA of the CDR3: TGCGCCAGCAGCCATCCCGGGACAGGGGGTTATACTGAAGCTTTCTTT. The J gene is TRBJ1-1, the V gene TRBV4-1, with 11 nucleotides matching TRBD1. The trim removed 3 bases at V and 5 bases at J, leaving 8 bases unmatched. CDR1 and CDR2 from the germline V gene are MGHRA and YSYEKL. This CDR3 spans 16 amino acids.

CDR3 nucleotide sequence: TGTGCCAGCAGCTTAGGCGGGGCGAACACCGGGGAGCTGTTTTTT. Translated, it gives CASSLGGANTGELFF. The genes are TRBV7-2 and TRBJ2-2, with a weak D call TRBD2 (6 bases). Looked up from germline, CDR1 is SGHTA and CDR2 is FQGNSA. The V end was cut by 1 base, the J end by 0 bases, with 6 bases between. This CDR3 has 15 amino acids.

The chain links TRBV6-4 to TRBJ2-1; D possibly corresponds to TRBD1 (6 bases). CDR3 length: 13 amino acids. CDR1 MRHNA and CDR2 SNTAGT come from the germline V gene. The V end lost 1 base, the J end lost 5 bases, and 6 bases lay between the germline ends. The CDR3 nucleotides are TGTGCCAGCAGTGACTGGGACAACAATGAGCAGTTCTTC. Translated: CASSDWDNNEQFF.

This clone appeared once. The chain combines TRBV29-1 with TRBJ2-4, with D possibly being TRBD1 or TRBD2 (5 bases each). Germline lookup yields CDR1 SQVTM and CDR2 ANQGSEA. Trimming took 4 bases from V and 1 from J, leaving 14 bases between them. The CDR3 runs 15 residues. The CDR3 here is CSVAILEGAKNIQYF. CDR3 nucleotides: TGCAGCGTTGCGATACTCGAGGGGGCCAAAAACATTCAGTACTTC.

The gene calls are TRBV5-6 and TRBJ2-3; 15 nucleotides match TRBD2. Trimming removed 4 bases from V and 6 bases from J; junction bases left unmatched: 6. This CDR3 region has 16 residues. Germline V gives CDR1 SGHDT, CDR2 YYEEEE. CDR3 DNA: TGTGCCAGCAGCAGGACCGGACTAGCGGGGGGGGATACGCAGTATTTT. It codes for CASSRTGLAGGDTQYF.

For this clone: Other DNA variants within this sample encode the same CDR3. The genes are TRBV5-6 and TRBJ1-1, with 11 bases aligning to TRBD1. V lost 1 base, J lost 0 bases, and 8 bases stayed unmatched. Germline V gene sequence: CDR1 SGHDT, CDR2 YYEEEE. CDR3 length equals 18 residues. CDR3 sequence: CASSLYAGQGALNTEAFF. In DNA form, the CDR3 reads TGTGCCAGCAGCTTGTACGCCGGACAGGGGGCATTGAACACTGAAGCTTTCTTT.

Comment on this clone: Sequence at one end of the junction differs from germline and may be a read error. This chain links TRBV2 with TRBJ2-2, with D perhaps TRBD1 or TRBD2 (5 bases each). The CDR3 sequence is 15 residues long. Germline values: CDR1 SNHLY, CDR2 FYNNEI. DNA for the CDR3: TGTGCCAGCAGGGAAGGGACCGTGAACACCGGGGAGCTGTTTTTT. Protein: CASREGTVNTGELFF.